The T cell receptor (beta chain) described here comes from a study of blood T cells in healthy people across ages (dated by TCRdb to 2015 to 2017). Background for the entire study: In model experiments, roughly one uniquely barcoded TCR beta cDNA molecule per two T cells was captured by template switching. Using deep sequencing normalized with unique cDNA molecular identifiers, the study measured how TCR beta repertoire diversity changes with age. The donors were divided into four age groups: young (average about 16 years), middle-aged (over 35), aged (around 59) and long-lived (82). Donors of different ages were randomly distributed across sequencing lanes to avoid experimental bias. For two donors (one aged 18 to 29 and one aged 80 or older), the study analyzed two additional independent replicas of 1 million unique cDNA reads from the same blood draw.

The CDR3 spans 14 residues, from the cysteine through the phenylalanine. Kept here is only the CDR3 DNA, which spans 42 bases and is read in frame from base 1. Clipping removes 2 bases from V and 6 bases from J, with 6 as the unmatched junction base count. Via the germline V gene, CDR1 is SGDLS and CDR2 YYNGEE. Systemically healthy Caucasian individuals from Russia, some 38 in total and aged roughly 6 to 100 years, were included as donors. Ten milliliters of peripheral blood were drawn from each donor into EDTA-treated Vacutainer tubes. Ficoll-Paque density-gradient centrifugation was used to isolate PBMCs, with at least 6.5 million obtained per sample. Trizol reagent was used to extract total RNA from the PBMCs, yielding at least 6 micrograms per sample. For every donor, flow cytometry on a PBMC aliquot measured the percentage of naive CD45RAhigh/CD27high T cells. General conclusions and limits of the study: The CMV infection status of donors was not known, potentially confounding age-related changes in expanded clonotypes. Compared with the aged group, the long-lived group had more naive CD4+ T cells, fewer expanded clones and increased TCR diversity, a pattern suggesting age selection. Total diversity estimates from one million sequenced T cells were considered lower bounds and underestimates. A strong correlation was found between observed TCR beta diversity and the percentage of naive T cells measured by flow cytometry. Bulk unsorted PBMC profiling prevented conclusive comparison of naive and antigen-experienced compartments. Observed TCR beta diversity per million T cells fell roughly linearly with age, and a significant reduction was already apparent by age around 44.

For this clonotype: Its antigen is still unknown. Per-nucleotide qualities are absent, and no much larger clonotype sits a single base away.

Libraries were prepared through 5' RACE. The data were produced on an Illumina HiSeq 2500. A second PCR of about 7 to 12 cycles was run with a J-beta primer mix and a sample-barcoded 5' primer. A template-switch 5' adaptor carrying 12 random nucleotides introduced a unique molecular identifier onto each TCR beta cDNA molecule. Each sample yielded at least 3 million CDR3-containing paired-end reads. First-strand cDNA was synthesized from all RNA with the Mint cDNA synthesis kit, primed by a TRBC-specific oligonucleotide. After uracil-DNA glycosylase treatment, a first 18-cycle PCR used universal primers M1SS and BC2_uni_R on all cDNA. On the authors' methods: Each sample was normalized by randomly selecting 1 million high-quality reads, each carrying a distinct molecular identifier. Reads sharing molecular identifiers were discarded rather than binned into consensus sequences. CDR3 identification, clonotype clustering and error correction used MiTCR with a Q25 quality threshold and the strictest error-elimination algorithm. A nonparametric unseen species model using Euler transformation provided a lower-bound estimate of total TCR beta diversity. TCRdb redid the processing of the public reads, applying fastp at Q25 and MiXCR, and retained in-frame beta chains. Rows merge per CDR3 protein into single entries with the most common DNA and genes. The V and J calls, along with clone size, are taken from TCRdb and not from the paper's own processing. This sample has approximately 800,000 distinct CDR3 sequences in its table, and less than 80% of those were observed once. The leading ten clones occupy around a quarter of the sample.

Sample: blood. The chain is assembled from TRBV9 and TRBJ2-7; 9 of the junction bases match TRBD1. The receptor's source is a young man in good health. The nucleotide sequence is TGTGCCAGCAGCGTGGGGACAGGGACAGCCGAGCAGTACTTC. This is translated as CASSVGTGTAEQYF.